This TCR beta chain came from a study of human T cells and chemical hapten exposure. The overall study: Patients, predominantly female, presented with alopecia areata, totalis or universalis.

Time point meaning: patch test 1, 2 weeks after DPC sensitization. Treatment specified: therapeutic diphenylcyclopropenone sensitization with weekly scalp DPC. Blood sampling occurred before each patch-test application. Study findings and constraints: Controls had significantly fewer large CDR3 similarity clusters than were formed by expanded TCRs.

The germline V and J ends were trimmed by 5 bases and 2 bases, with 11 bases remaining between them. The CDR3 spans 13 residues. Germline CDR1 SGHNT, CDR2 YYREEE (reference sequence). A remark on this clonotype: The antigen is unknown.

TCRdb recomputed calls from the RACE reads with MiXCR, one row per CDR3 protein. The table records approximately 74,000 distinct CDR3 sequences, 30% to 35% of them present only once. Sequencing was performed on whole blood, taken in connection with sensitization to the hapten diphenylcyclopropenone (DPC). This TCR came from a man in his forties with alopecia areata. Some clones in this sample may be carry-over from other donors' samples. The chain is built from TRBV5-4 and TRBJ2-7; possibly TRBD1 for D (6 bases). The CDR3 region has the DNA TGTGCCAGCAGACGTGGACAGACCTACGAGCAGTACTTC. Translation gives CASRRGQTYEQYF.